This T cell receptor (beta chain) was captured in a study of blood T cell repertoires in COVID-19. This table comes from immunoSEQ multiplex PCR, and its TCRdb copy is limited to in-frame clones, with some not included. Of 140,000 or so clones in the sample, about nine tenths were seen once. The Seattle patients, enrolled during active infection, were followed longitudinally. The material sequenced was peripheral blood. This TCR was recovered from a human donor with COVID-19, enrolled during active disease. The donor label of this sample is uncertain.

The CDR3 DNA follows: TGTGCCAGCAGCTTGGGACTAGCGGGCACAGATACGCAGTATTTT. Encoded protein: CASSLGLAGTDTQYF. The J gene is TRBJ2-3, the V gene TRBV7-3; 11 bases line up with TRBD2. V shed 3 bases, J shed 1 base, and the junction held 0 bases outside the gene matches. Germline CDR1 reads SGHTA; CDR2 reads FQGTGA. CDR3 length: 15 residues.